The 17 T cell receptor beta chains in this list originate from one sample, sequenced in a study of graft-versus-host responses after intestinal transplantation. The protocol was immunoSEQ multiplex PCR, while the TCRdb copy is restricted to in-frame clones and leaves out a portion. The data contain about 39,000 clones, 85% to 95% of them singletons. The sequences come from PBMCs, collected 700 to 850 days after intestinal transplantation. The origin of the receptors is a human patient who received an intestinal transplant, so some T cells may come from the graft donor.

This chain connects TRBV5-3 to TRBJ2-7, with 7 bases aligning to TRBD1. TRBV5-3 is an ORF, and what it does is uncertain. The V and J ends lost 8 bases and 0 bases, in that order; junction bases with no gene match: 11. This CDR3 is 15 amino acids long. CDR3 sequence: CASRHVTGDSYEQYF. In DNA form, the CDR3 reads TGTGCCAGCAGGCACGTCACAGGGGACTCCTACGAGCAGTACTTC.

This chain links TRBV10-3 with TRBJ2-3; the match to TRBD1 covers 7 bases. The CDR3 consists of 17 residues. The V gene end was trimmed by 10 bases and the J gene end by 1 base; junction bases not matched to a gene: 17. Germline V gene sequence: CDR1 ENHRY, CDR2 SYGVKD. CDR3 sequence reads: CANPTAIQGLRTDTQYF. CDR3 coding DNA: TGTGCCAACCCGACCGCCATACAGGGGCTTCGCACAGATACGCAGTATTTT.

The chain employs TRBV9 and TRBJ2-5; weak D call: TRBD2 (5 bases). Trimming removed 3 bases at V and 5 bases at J, with 11 bases between. CDR1 and CDR2 (germline): SGDLS, YYNGEE. The CDR3 is 13 amino acids. The DNA of the CDR3 is TGTGCCAGCAGCGGTAGCGCTAAGGAGACCCAGTACTTC. Protein sequence: CASSGSAKETQYF.

This sequence joins TRBV28 and TRBJ2-7; tentative D call: TRBD2 (6 bases). CDR3 length: 14 residues. CDR1 is MDHEN and CDR2 is SYDVKM in the germline V gene. Trimming took off 5 bases at V and 0 bases at J, with 11 bases between the two ends. The CDR3 DNA sequence: TGTGCCAGCAGTACGCGGGACCTCTCCTACGAGCAGTACTTC. Translation gives CASSTRDLSYEQYF. Full variable domain (remainder filled in from reference TRBV28 and TRBJ2-7): DVKVTQSSRYLVKRTGEKVFLECVQDMDHENMFWYRQDPGLGLRLIYFSYDVKMKEKGDIPEGYSVSREKKERFSLILESASTNQTSMYLCASSTRDLSYEQYFGPGTRLTVT.

The J gene is TRBJ2-2, the V gene TRBV29-1; possibly TRBD1 for D (5 bases). The length of the CDR3 is 13 residues. Trimming took off 4 bases at V and 6 bases at J, with 12 bases between the two ends. CDR1 and CDR2 (germline): SQVTM, ANQGSEA. The CDR3 loop reads CSVGPLGAGELFF. DNA of the CDR3: TGCAGCGTTGGCCCTTTAGGGGCCGGGGAGCTGTTTTTT.

This chain links TRBV7-9 with TRBJ2-2, with TRBD1 matching over 9 bases. The CDR3 is made up of 17 amino acids. The J segment lost 6 bases and the V segment lost 5 bases, leaving 13 bases of the junction unmatched. CDR1 is SEHNR and CDR2 is FQNEAQ in the germline V gene (reference sequence). DNA for the CDR3: TGTGCCAGCAGCGGAGTCACAGGGGGCGCTTTCGCCGGGGAGCTGTTTTTT. It translates to CASSGVTGGAFAGELFF.

The chain couples TRBV29-1 to TRBJ1-3, with D possibly TRBD1 on 5 matching bases. The V gene lost 6 bases and the J gene lost 5 bases, with 14 bases spanning the gap. The CDR3 extends over 13 amino acids. CDR1 is SQVTM, CDR2 ANQGSEA, per germline. For the CDR3, the DNA is TGCAGCGTGATCGGGACGGAAAGAAACACCATATATTTT. This translates into CSVIGTERNTIYF. The full variable domain, rest sourced from reference TRBV29-1 and TRBJ1-3, is SAVISQKPSRDICQRGTSLTIQCQVDSQVTMMFWYRQQPGQSLTLIATANQGSEATYESGFVIDKFPISRPNLTFSTLTVSNMSPEDSSIYLCSVIGTERNTIYFGEGSWLTVV.

This clone was found a few times. The chain recombines TRBV19 with TRBJ1-2; 9 bases are shared with TRBD1. In germline, CDR1 is LNHDA, CDR2 SQIVND (reference sequence). Trimming at V came to 10 bases and at J to 8 bases, leaving 5 bases not matched to a gene. This CDR3 is built from 11 residues. In DNA, the CDR3 is TGTGCCACAACAGGGGGCTTGGGCTACACCTTC. Protein sequence: CATTGGLGYTF.

The gene calls are TRBV5-6 and TRBJ1-5; D remains unclear. This CDR3 is built from 13 residues. Germline-derived CDR1 and CDR2 are SGHDT and YYEEEE. Trimming stripped 0 bases from V and 8 bases from J, with 9 bases between. CDR3 nucleotides: TGTGCCAGCAGCTTGGGGGGTTTGGAGCCCCAGCATTTT. Translation: CASSLGGLEPQHF.

This chain joins TRBV19 and TRBJ2-5; D call uncertain. Per germline, CDR1 LNHDA and CDR2 SQIVND (reference sequence). The CDR3 contains 12 residues. V was pared by 3 bases and J by 5 bases, with 7 bases between. The CDR3 is CASSILGETQYF. The DNA of the CDR3 is TGTGCCAGTAGTATTTTGGGGGAGACCCAGTACTTC.

The chain joins TRBV2 to TRBJ2-3; D might be TRBD2 (7 bases). Trimming removed 6 bases from V and 1 base from J, with 20 bases in between. Germline values: CDR1 SNHLY, CDR2 FYNNEI. The CDR3 sequence is 17 residues long. The chain's CDR3 is CASSASAGAQRTDTQYF. Written as DNA, the CDR3 is TGTGCCAGCAGCGCCTCCGCGGGGGCGCAGCGCACAGATACGCAGTATTTT.

V is TRBV28 and J is TRBJ2-3; possible D gene TRBD2, 6 bases. The CDR3 consists of 12 residues. Trimming cost V 8 bases and J 6 bases, with 12 bases left between them. Germline CDR1 reads MDHEN; CDR2 reads SYDVKM. The DNA for the CDR3 is TGTGCCAGCCCGCGGGGACCCGATACGCAGTATTTT. Translation: CASPRGPDTQYF.

This chain joins TRBV7-9 and TRBJ2-7; no clear D. V gave up 5 bases and J gave up 2 bases, with 10 bases separating them. Germline V gene sequence: CDR1 SEHNR, CDR2 FQNEAQ (reference sequence). The CDR3 has 13 amino acids. The CDR3 nucleotides are TGTGCCAGCAGCCCGAGAACAGCCTACGAGCAGTACTTC. This encodes CASSPRTAYEQYF. Full variable domain (outside the CDR3, taken from reference TRBV7-9 and TRBJ2-7): DTGVSQNPRHKITKRGQNVTFRCDPISEHNRLYWYRQTLGQGPEFLTYFQNEAQLEKSRLLSDRFSAERPKGSFSTLEIQRTEQGDSAMYLCASSPRTAYEQYFGPGTRLTVT.

This clone was detected once. V gene TRBV6-4 combines with J gene TRBJ2-5; 10 bases map to TRBD2. The V gene's germline CDR1 is MRHNA and CDR2 SNTAGT. CDR3 length: 17 residues. V shed 3 bases and J 3 bases; nucleotides not matched to a gene: 10. Here the CDR3 DNA reads TGTGCCAGCAGTGAGACAACTAGCGGGAACATGAAAGAGACCCAGTACTTC. Amino acids: CASSETTSGNMKETQYF.

The chain's CDR3 is CASSGPGTGDEKTEAFF. The CDR3, as DNA: TGTGCCAGCAGTGGGCCCGGGACAGGGGATGAGAAGACTGAAGCTTTCTTT. The V gene is TRBV6-1, the J gene TRBJ1-1, with 10 bases lining up with TRBD1. With 4 bases clipped from V and 5 bases from J, the junction kept 13 bases outside the gene matches. Germline V lookup: CDR1 MNHNS, CDR2 SASEGT. CDR3 length equals 17 residues.

The rearrangement joins TRBV4-1 to TRBJ2-7; maybe TRBD2 (6 bases). V lost 0 bases and J 0 bases, leaving 9 bases between the germline ends. This CDR3 spans 15 amino acids. Germline assignment: CDR1 MGHRA and CDR2 YSYEKL. CDR3 in amino acids: CASSQEGGFSYEQYF. The CDR3 DNA follows: TGCGCCAGCAGCCAAGAGGGGGGTTTCTCCTACGAGCAGTACTTC.

V is TRBV10-3 and J is TRBJ1-2, with a possible D match to TRBD1 (6 bases). Germline V gene lookup returns CDR1 ENHRY and CDR2 SYGVKD. Trimming cost V 3 bases and J 5 bases, with 10 bases left between them. The CDR3 has 13 residues. In DNA form, the CDR3 reads TGTGCCATCAGTGATGGAGGGGGTTATGGCTACACCTTC. Translated, it gives CAISDGGGYGYTF.